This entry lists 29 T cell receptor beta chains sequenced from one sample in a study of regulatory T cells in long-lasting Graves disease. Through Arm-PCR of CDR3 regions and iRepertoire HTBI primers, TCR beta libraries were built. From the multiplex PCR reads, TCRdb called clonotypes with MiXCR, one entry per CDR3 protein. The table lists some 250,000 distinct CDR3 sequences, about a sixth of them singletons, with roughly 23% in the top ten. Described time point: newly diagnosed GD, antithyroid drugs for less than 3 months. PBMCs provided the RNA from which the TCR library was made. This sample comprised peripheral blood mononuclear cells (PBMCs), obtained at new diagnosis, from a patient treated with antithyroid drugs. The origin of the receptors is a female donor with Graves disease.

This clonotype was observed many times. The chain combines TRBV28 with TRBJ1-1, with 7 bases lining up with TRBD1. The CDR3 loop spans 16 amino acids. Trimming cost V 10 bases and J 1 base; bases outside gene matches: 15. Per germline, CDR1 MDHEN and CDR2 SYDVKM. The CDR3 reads CANSPFRQGTNTEAFF. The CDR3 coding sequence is TGTGCCAACAGCCCATTTAGACAGGGAACGAACACTGAAGCTTTCTTT.

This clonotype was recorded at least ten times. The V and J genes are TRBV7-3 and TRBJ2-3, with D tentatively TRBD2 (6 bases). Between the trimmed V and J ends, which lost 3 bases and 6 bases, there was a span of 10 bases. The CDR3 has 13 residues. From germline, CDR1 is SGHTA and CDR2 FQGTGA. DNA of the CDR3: TGTGCCAGCAGCTTTGACCGGGGGGATACGCAGTATTTT. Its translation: CASSFDRGDTQYF.

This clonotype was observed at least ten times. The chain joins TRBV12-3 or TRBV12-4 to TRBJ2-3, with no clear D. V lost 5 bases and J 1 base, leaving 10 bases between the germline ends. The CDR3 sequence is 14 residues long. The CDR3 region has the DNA TGTGCCAGCAGTCTAGGACCCGGCACAGATACGCAGTATTTT. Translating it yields CASSLGPGTDTQYF.

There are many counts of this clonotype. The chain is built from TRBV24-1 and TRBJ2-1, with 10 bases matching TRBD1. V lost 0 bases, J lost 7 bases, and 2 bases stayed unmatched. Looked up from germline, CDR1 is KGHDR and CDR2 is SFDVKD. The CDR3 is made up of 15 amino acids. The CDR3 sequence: CATSDLDRGRNEQFF. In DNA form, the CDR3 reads TGTGCCACCAGTGATTTGGACAGGGGGCGGAATGAGCAGTTCTTC.

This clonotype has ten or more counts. Written as DNA, the CDR3 is TGTGCCAGCAGCTACGACCTGGATACGCAGTATTTT. Translating gives CASSYDLDTQYF. The chain uses TRBV7-9 and TRBJ2-3; D call uncertain. Trimming took 4 bases from V and 6 from J, leaving 8 bases between them. The length of the CDR3 is 12 residues. The germline V gene has CDR1 SEHNR and CDR2 FQNEAQ (reference sequence).

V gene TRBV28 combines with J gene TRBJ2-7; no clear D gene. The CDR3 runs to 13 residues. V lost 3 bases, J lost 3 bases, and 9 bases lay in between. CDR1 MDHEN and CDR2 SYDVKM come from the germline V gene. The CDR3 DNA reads TGTGCCAGCAGTTTTGGCAGCCTCTACGAGCAGTACTTC. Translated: CASSFGSLYEQYF.

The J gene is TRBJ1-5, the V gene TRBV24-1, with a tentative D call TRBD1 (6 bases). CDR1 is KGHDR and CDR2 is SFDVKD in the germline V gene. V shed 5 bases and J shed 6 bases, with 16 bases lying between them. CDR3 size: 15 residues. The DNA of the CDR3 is TGTGCCACCAGTGTCAACAGGGAGGCGAGTCAGCCCCAGCATTTT. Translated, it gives CATSVNREASQPQHF.

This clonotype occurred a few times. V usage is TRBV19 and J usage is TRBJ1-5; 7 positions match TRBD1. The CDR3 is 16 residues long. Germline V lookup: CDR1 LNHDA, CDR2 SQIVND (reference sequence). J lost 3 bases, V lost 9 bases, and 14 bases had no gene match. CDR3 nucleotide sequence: TGTGCCAGCGGTGAGGGGGCCCGGGAGCACAATCAGCCCCAGCATTTT. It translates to CASGEGAREHNQPQHF.

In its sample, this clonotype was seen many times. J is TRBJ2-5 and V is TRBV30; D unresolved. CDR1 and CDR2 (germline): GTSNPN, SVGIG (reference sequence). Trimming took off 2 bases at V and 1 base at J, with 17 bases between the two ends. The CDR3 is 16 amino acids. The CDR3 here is CAWSSFGALTQETQYF. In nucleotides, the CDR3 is TGTGCCTGGAGTTCCTTCGGTGCACTAACCCAAGAGACCCAGTACTTC.

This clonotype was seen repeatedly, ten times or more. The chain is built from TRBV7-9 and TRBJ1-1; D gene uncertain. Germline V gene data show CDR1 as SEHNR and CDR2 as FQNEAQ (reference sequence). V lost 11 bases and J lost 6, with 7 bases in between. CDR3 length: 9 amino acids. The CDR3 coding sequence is TGTGCCGGCCACCCTGAAGCTTTCTTT. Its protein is CAGHPEAFF. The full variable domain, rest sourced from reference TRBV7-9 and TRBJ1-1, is DTGVSQNPRHKITKRGQNVTFRCDPISEHNRLYWYRQTLGQGPEFLTYFQNEAQLEKSRLLSDRFSAERPKGSFSTLEIQRTEQGDSAMYLCAGHPEAFFGQGTRLTVV.

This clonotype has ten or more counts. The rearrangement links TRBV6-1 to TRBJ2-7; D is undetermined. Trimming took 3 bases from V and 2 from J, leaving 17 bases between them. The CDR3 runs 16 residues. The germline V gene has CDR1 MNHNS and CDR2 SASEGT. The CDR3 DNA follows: TGTGCCAGCAGTGATTCGCCCGCGTATCGCACCTACGAGCAGTACTTC. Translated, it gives CASSDSPAYRTYEQYF.

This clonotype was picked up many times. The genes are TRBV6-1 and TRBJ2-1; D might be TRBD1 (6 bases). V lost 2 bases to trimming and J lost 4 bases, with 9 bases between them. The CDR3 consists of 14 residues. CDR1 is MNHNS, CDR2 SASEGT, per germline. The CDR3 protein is CASSELQGYNEQFF. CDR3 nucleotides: TGTGCCAGCAGTGAACTGCAGGGGTACAATGAGCAGTTCTTC.

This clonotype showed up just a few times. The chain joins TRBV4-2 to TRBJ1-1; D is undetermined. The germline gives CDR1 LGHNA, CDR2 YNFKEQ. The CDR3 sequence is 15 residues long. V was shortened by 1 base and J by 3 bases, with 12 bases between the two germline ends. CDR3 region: CASSQGSSEDTEAFF. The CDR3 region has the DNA TGTGCCAGCAGCCAAGGTTCGTCAGAGGACACTGAAGCTTTCTTT.

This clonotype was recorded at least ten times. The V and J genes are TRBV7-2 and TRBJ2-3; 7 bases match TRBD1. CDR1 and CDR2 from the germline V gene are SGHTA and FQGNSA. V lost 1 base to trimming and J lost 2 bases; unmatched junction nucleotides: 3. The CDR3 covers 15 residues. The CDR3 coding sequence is TGTGCCAGCAGCTTAGGGGGGACAGACACAGATACGCAGTATTTT. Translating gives CASSLGGTDTDTQYF.

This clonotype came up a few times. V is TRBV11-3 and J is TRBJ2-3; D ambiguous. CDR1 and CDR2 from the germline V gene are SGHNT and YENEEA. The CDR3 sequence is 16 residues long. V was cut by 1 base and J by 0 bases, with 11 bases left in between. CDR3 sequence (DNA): TGTGCCAGCAGCTTAGGCGCGAGAACTAGCACAGATACGCAGTATTTT. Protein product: CASSLGARTSTDTQYF.

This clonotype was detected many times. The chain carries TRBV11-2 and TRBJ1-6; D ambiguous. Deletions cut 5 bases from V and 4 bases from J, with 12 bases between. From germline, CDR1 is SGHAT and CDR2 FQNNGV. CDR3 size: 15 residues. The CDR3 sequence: CASSPPGLYNSPLHF. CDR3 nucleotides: TGTGCCAGCAGCCCCCCCGGACTGTATAATTCACCCCTCCACTTT.

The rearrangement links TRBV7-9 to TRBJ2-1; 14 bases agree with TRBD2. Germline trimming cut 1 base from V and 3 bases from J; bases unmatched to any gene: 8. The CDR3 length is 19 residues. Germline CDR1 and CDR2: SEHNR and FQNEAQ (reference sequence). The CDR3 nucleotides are TGTGCCAGCAGCTTAGGTTTTGGACTAGCGGGAGGAAGCTACAATGAGCAGTTCTTC. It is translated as CASSLGFGLAGGSYNEQFF.

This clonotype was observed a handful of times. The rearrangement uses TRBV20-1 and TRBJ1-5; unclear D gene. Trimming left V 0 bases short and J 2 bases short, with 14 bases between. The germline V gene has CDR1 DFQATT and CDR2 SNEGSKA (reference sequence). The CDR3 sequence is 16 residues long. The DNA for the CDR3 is TGCAGTGCTAGAGATCGAAGGATGACGGGCAATCAGCCCCAGCATTTT. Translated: CSARDRRMTGNQPQHF.

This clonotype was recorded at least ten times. CDR3 amino acids: CASRSPTLSYEQYF. The CDR3 nucleotides read TGTGCCAGCAGGAGCCCGACACTCTCCTACGAGCAGTACTTC. The chain joins TRBV6-1 to TRBJ2-7; no clear D. In germline, CDR1 is MNHNS, CDR2 SASEGT. V gave up 6 bases and J gave up 0 bases, with 12 bases separating them. The CDR3 is 14 residues long.

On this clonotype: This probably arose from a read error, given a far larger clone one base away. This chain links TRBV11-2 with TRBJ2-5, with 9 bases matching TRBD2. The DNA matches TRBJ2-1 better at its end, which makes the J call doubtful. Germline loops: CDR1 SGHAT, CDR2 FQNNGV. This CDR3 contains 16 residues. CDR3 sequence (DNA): TGTGCCAGCAGCCACGCGGGGCGGGAGGGCCACGATGAGCAGTTCTTC. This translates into CASSHAGREGHDEQFF.

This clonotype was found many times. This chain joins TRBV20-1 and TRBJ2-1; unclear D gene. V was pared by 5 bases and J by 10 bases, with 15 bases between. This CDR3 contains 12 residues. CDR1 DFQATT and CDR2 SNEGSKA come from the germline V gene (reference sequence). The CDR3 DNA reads TGCAGTGCTCGAATCCCCGGTGAAGAGCAGTTCTTC. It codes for CSARIPGEEQFF.

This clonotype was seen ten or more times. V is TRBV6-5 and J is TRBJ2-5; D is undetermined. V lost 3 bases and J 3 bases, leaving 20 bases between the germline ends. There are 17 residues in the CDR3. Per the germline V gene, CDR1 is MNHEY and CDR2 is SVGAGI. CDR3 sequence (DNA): TGTGCCAGCAGTTATCGCTTATTGGCGGAAACGAAAGAGACCCAGTACTTC. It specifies CASSYRLLAETKETQYF.

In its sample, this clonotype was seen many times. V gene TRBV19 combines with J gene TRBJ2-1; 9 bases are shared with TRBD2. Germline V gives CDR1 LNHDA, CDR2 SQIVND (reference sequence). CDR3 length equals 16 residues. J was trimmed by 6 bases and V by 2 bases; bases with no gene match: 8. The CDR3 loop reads CASSIPGGAGGNEQFF. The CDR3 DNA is TGTGCCAGTAGTATACCTGGGGGAGCGGGAGGCAATGAGCAGTTCTTC.

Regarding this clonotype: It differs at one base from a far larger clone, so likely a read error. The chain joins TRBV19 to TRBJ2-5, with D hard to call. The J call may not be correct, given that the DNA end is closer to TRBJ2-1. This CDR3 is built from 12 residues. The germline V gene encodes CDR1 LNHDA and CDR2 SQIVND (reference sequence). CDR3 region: CPSSMGWGEQFF. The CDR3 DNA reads TGTCCCAGTAGTATGGGGTGGGGTGAGCAGTTCTTC.

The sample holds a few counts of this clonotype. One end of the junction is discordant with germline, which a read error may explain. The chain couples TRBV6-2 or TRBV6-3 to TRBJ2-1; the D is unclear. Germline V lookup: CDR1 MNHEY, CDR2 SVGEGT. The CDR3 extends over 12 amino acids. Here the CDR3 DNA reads TGTGCCAGCAGTGACTCTCCCAATGAGCAGTTCTTC. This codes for CASSDSPNEQFF.

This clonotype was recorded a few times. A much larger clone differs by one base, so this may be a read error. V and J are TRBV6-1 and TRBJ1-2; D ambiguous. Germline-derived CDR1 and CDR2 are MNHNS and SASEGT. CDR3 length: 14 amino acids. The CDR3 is CASSEGTDFYDYTF. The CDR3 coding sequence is TGTGCCAGCAGTGAGGGCACCGATTTTTATGACTACACCTTC.

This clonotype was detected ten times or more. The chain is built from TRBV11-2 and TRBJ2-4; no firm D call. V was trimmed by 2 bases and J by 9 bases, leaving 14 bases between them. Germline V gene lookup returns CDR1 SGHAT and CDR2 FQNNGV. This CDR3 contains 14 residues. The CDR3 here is CASSLNAPRSIQYF. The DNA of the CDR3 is TGTGCCAGCAGCTTAAATGCCCCGCGGAGCATTCAGTACTTC.

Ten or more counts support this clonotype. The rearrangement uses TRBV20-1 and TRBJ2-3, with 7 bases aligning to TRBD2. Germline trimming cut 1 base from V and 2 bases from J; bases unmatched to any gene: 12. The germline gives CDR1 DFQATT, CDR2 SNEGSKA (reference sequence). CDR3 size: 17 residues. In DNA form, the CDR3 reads TGCAGTGCTAGAGCCCCCTTTTTGGGAGGGAACACAGATACGCAGTATTTT. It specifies CSARAPFLGGNTDTQYF.

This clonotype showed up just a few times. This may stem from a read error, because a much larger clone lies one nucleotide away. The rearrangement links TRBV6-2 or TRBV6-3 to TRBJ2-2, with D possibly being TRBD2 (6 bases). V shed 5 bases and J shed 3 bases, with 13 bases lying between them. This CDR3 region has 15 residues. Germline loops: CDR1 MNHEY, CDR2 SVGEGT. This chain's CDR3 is CASSAGLPDTGELFF. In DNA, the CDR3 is TGTGCCAGCAGTGCGGGACTCCCTGACACCGGGGAGCTGTTTTTT.